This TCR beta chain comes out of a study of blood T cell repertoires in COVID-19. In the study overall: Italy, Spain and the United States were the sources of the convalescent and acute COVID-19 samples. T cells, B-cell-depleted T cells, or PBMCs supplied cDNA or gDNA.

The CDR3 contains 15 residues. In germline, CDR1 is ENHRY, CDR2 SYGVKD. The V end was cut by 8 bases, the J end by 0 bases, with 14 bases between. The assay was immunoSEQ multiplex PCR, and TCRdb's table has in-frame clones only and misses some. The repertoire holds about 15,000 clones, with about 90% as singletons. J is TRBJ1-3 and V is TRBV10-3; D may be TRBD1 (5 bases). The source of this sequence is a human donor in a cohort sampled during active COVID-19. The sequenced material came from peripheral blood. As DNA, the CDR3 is TGTGCCATCGGGGGGGACGCGAGCTCTGGAAACACCATATATTTT. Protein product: CAIGGDASSGNTIYF.